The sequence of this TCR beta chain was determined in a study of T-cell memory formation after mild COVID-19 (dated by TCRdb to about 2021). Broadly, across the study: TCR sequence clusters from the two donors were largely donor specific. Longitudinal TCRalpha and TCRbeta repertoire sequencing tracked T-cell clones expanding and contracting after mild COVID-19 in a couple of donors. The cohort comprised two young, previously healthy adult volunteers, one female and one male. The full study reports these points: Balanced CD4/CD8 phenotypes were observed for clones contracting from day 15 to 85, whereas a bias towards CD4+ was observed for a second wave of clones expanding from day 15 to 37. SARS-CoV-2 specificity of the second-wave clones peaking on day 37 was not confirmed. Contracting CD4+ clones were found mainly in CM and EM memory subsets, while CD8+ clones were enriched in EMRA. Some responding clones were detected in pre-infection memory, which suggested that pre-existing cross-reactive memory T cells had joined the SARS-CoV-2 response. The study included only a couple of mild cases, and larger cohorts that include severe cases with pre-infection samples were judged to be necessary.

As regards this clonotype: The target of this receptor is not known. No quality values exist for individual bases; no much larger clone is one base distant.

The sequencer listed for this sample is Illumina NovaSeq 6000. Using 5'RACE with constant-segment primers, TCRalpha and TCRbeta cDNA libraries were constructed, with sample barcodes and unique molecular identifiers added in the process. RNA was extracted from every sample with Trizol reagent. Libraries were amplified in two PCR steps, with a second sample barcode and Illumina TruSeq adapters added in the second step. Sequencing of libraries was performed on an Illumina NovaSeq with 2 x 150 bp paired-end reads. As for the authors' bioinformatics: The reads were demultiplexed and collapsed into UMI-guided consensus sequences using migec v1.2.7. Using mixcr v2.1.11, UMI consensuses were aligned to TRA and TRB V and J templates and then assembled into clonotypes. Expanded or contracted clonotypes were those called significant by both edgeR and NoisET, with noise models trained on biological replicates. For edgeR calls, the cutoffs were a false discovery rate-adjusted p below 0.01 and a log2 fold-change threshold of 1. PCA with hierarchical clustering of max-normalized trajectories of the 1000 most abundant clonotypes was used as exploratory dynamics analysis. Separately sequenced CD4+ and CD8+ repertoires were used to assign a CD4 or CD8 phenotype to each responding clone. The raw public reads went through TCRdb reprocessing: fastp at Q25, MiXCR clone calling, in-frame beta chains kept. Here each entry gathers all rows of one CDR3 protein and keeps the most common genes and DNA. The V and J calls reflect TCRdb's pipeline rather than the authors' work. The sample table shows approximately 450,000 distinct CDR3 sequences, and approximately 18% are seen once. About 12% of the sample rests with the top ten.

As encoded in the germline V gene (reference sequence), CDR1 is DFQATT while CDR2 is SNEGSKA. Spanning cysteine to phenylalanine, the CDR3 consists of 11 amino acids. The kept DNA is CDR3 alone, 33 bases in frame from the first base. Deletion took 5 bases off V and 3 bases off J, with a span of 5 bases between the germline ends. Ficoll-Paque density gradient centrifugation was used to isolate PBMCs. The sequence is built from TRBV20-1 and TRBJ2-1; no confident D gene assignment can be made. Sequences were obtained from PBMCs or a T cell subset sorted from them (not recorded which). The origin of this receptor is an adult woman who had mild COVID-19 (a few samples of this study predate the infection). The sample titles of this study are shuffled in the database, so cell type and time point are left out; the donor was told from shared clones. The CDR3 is CSAFHYNEQFF. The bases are TGCAGTGCTTTCCACTACAATGAGCAGTTCTTC.